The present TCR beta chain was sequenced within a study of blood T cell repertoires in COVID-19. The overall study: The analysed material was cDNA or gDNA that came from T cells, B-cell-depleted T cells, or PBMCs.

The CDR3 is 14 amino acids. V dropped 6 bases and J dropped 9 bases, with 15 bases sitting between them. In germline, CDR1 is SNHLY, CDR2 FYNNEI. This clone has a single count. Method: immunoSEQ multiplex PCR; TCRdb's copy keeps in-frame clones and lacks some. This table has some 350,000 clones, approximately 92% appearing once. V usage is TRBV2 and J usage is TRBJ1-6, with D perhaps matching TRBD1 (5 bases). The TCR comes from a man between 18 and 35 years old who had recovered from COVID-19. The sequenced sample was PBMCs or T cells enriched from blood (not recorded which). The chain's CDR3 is CASRPGLEISPLHF. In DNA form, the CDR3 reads TGTGCCAGCAGACCGGGACTGGAGATTTCACCCCTCCACTTT.